This entry lists 28 T cell receptor beta chains sequenced from one sample in a study of blood T cell repertoires in COVID-19. Generated by immunoSEQ multiplex PCR, the TCRdb table keeps only in-frame clones and is missing some. The table includes tens of thousands of clones, 70% to 80% detected once. Sequencing was performed on peripheral blood. The receptors originated from a human donor in a cohort sampled during active COVID-19.

The chain is built from TRBV7-9 and TRBJ1-1; D not certain. The CDR3 runs 12 residues. CDR1 is SEHNR and CDR2 is FQNEAQ in the germline V gene (reference sequence). Trimming removed 2 bases at V and 8 bases at J, with 9 bases between. The CDR3 DNA reads as TGTGCCAGCAGCTTATTGGTTACAGAAGCTTTCTTT. Encoded protein: CASSLLVTEAFF. The whole variable domain, remainder taken from reference TRBV7-9 and TRBJ1-1, is DTGVSQNPRHKITKRGQNVTFRCDPISEHNRLYWYRQTLGQGPEFLTYFQNEAQLEKSRLLSDRFSAERPKGSFSTLEIQRTEQGDSAMYLCASSLLVTEAFFGQGTRLTVV.

The chain links TRBV18 to TRBJ1-1; no firm D call. Trimming removed 1 base from V and 0 bases from J, with 15 bases in between. Germline V gives CDR1 KGHSH, CDR2 LQKENI. The length of the CDR3 is 17 residues. Written as DNA, the CDR3 is TGTGCCAGCTCACCACTTGAGGGAGGAGGCATGAACACTGAAGCTTTCTTT. Translating gives CASSPLEGGGMNTEAFF.

The J gene is TRBJ2-2, the V gene TRBV28, with D possibly being TRBD1 (5 bases). CDR1 MDHEN and CDR2 SYDVKM come from the germline V gene. The CDR3 totals 13 residues. V was trimmed by 8 bases and J by 6 bases, leaving 13 bases between them. CDR3 in DNA: TGTGCCAGCGACAGCTCGGCTTCCGGGGAGCTGTTTTTT. It codes for CASDSSASGELFF. Using reference TRBV28 and TRBJ2-2 for the parts outside the CDR3, the full variable domain is DVKVTQSSRYLVKRTGEKVFLECVQDMDHENMFWYRQDPGLGLRLIYFSYDVKMKEKGDIPEGYSVSREKKERFSLILESASTNQTSMYLCASDSSASGELFFGEGSRLTVL.

V is TRBV19 and J is TRBJ1-2; D possibly corresponds to TRBD1 (6 bases). With 1 base removed from V and 0 bases from J, the gap between germline ends came to 9 bases. The CDR3 has 15 amino acids. Germline-derived CDR1 and CDR2 are LNHDA and SQIVND (reference sequence). The CDR3 DNA reads TGTGCCAGTAGTATAGCTCGGACAGCTAACTATGGCTACACCTTC. Its translation: CASSIARTANYGYTF.

This chain joins TRBV5-1 and TRBJ2-3; the match to TRBD2 covers 10 bases. This CDR3 region has 16 residues. After removal of 4 bases from V and 0 bases from J, the junction contained 5 bases not matched to a gene. In germline, CDR1 is SGHRS, CDR2 YFSETQ. Written as DNA, the CDR3 is TGCGCCAGCAGCAAAGGGACTAGCGAGAGCACAGATACGCAGTATTTT. Its translation: CASSKGTSESTDTQYF.

The chain carries TRBV19 and TRBJ2-6, with 7 bases fitting TRBD1. Germline V gene sequence: CDR1 LNHDA, CDR2 SQIVND (reference sequence). Trimming took 4 bases from V and 4 from J; bases not matched to a gene: 13. The CDR3 totals 18 residues. The CDR3 protein is CASSTRQGLDAGANVLTF. The CDR3 nucleotides are TGTGCCAGTAGTACTAGACAGGGATTAGATGCGGGGGCCAACGTCCTGACTTTC. The full variable domain, its missing parts supplied by reference TRBV19 and TRBJ2-6, is DGGITQSPKYLFRKEGQNVTLSCEQNLNHDAMYWYRQDPGQGLRLIYYSQIVNDFQKGDIAEGYSVSREKKESFPLTVTSAQKNPTAFYLCASSTRQGLDAGANVLTFGAGSRLTVL.

The chain carries TRBV4-2 and TRBJ2-1, with 7 bases identical to TRBD2. This CDR3 is 17 amino acids long. Trimming removed 3 bases from V and 4 bases from J; junction bases left unmatched: 12. CDR1 LGHNA and CDR2 YNFKEQ come from the germline V gene. The CDR3 here is CASSHPRSSGAYNEQFF. The CDR3 DNA follows: TGTGCCAGCAGCCACCCCCGGTCTAGCGGAGCTTACAATGAGCAGTTCTTC.

This chain links TRBV5-4 with TRBJ1-2, with D possibly TRBD1 on 6 matching bases. The CDR3 consists of 13 residues. V was cut by 2 bases and J by 4 bases, with 9 bases left in between. The germline V gene encodes CDR1 SGHNT and CDR2 YYREEE (reference sequence). The CDR3, as DNA: TGTGCCAGCAGCTTTGGACAGATCTATGGCTACACCTTC. Encoded protein: CASSFGQIYGYTF.

The chain has TRBV7-3 and TRBJ2-5; 12 bases are a match to TRBD2. The junction had 3 bases not matched to a gene; V was cut back by 2 bases and J by 2 bases. Germline V gene data show CDR1 as SGHTA and CDR2 as FQGTGA. The CDR3 extends over 16 amino acids. CDR3 sequence: CASSLGLAGSQETQYF. The CDR3 region has the DNA TGTGCCAGCAGCTTAGGACTAGCGGGATCTCAAGAGACCCAGTACTTC.

The chain links TRBV27 to TRBJ1-2, with D uncertain. The CDR3 is made up of 12 amino acids. Trimming left V 4 bases short and J 5 bases short, with 8 bases between. Germline V CDR1 and CDR2: MNHEY, SMNVEV (reference sequence). The CDR3 loop reads CASSSYGYGYTF. DNA of the CDR3: TGTGCCAGCAGTTCTTACGGGTATGGCTACACCTTC.

This chain joins TRBV28 and TRBJ2-1; a weak D match, TRBD2 (7 bases). Trimming left V 3 bases short and J 2 bases short, with 11 bases between. Germline CDR1 reads MDHEN; CDR2 reads SYDVKM. The CDR3 is made up of 15 amino acids. The CDR3 coding sequence is TGTGCCAGCAGTTTCGGGGGGCAGACCTACAATGAGCAGTTCTTC. Translating gives CASSFGGQTYNEQFF.

This clone was observed a handful of times. The chain has TRBV29-1 and TRBJ2-7, with 7 bases aligning to TRBD2. Per germline, CDR1 SQVTM and CDR2 ANQGSEA. This CDR3 is built from 13 residues. V shed 7 bases, J shed 1 base, and the junction held 7 bases outside the gene matches. The CDR3 loop reads CSARREGSYEQYF. The CDR3 DNA is TGCAGCGCCCGAAGGGAGGGTTCCTACGAGCAGTACTTC.

The chain combines TRBV5-1 with TRBJ2-7; 8 bases line up with TRBD1. Germline V gene sequence: CDR1 SGHRS, CDR2 YFSETQ. J was trimmed by 2 bases and V by 3 bases; bases with no gene match: 7. This CDR3 has 15 amino acids. The CDR3 reads CASSSGQGSPYEQYF. CDR3 in DNA: TGCGCCAGCAGCTCCGGACAGGGTAGTCCCTACGAGCAGTACTTC.

The chain uses TRBV19 and TRBJ2-1; TRBD2 matches at 7 bases. The CDR3 length is 16 residues. Trimming removed 4 bases from V and 8 bases from J; junction bases left unmatched: 14. Germline CDR1 is LNHDA and CDR2 is SQIVND (reference sequence). The CDR3, as DNA: TGTGCCAGTAGTACACGCGGGAGTCTCCGAATGGATGAGCAGTTCTTC. Protein product: CASSTRGSLRMDEQFF.

The CDR3 protein is CASSLERVGANVLTF. CDR3 in DNA: TGTGCCAGCAGCCTTGAGAGGGTCGGGGCCAACGTCCTGACTTTC. The chain uses TRBV2 and TRBJ2-6, with D possibly TRBD2 on 5 matching bases. V was cut by 6 bases and J by 4 bases, with 13 bases left in between. Germline loops: CDR1 SNHLY, CDR2 FYNNEI. The CDR3 totals 15 residues.

This chain links TRBV5-4 with TRBJ1-6, with a weak D call TRBD1 (6 bases). The V and J ends lost 0 bases and 0 bases respectively, with 10 bases between them. This CDR3 is built from 17 residues. Germline V gene data show CDR1 as SGHNT and CDR2 as YYREEE (reference sequence). The CDR3: CASSLDRASSYNSPLHF. The CDR3 nucleotides are TGTGCCAGCAGCTTGGACAGGGCCAGCTCCTATAATTCACCCCTCCACTTT.

J is TRBJ2-1 and V is TRBV3-1 (or the pseudogene TRBV3-2); 9 bases are a match to TRBD1. The germline gives CDR1 LGHDT, CDR2 YNNKEL (reference sequence). Trimming removed 2 bases from V and 4 bases from J; junction bases left unmatched: 9. The CDR3 spans 17 residues. CDR3 sequence reads: CASSQLLGQGRYNEQFF. The DNA for the CDR3 is TGTGCCAGCAGCCAACTATTGGGACAGGGTAGGTACAATGAGCAGTTCTTC.

This clone has more than one count but fewer than ten. V and J are TRBV29-1 and TRBJ2-7; 8 bases align to TRBD1. J gave up 3 bases and V 4 bases, and 11 bases lay outside the gene matches. The CDR3 has 15 amino acids. Germline V gene sequence: CDR1 SQVTM, CDR2 ANQGSEA. The CDR3 protein is CSVAEGAGGFYEQYF. The CDR3 DNA reads TGCAGCGTTGCGGAGGGGGCAGGGGGCTTCTACGAGCAGTACTTC.

The chain couples TRBV5-1 to TRBJ2-3, with 9 bases lining up with TRBD1. The CDR3 is 13 residues long. Looked up from germline, CDR1 is SGHRS and CDR2 is YFSETQ. The J segment lost 5 bases and the V segment lost 5 bases, leaving 3 bases of the junction unmatched. CDR3 region: CASRGTGQDTQYF. The CDR3 DNA reads TGCGCCAGCAGGGGGACAGGGCAAGATACGCAGTATTTT. Complete variable domain (other parts from reference TRBV5-1 and TRBJ2-3): KAGVTQTPRYLIKTRGQQVTLSCSPISGHRSVSWYQQTPGQGLQFLFEYFSETQRNKGNFPGRFSGRQFSNSRSEMNVSTLELGDSALYLCASRGTGQDTQYFGPGTRLTVL.

The chain has TRBV4-1 and TRBJ2-7; unclear D gene. The V gene lost 3 bases and the J gene lost 4 bases, with 16 bases spanning the gap. The CDR3 is 15 amino acids. Germline CDR1 and CDR2: MGHRA and YSYEKL. The CDR3 spells CASSQQSGSEYEQYF. In DNA, the CDR3 is TGCGCCAGCAGCCAGCAGTCCGGGTCAGAGTACGAGCAGTACTTC.

This chain uses TRBV3-1 (or the pseudogene TRBV3-2) with TRBJ1-6, with D maybe TRBD1 (6 bases). Germline assignment: CDR1 LGHDT and CDR2 YNNKEL (reference sequence). V lost 5 bases to trimming and J lost 2 bases, with 10 bases between them. The CDR3 runs 15 residues. CDR3 DNA sequence: TGTGCCAGCAGCGCCAGACAGGCCTATAATTCACCCCTCCACTTT. Translated, it gives CASSARQAYNSPLHF.

This chain links TRBV27 with TRBJ1-1; D is possibly TRBD1 (5 bases). Trimming cost V 8 bases and J 5 bases, with 24 bases left between them. The V gene's germline CDR1 is MNHEY and CDR2 SMNVEV (reference sequence). This CDR3 has 16 residues. The CDR3 loop reads CASAGGTDPRGTEAFF. CDR3 DNA: TGTGCCAGCGCTGGGGGAACGGACCCACGGGGGACTGAAGCTTTCTTT.

V usage is TRBV11-3 and J usage is TRBJ2-4; tentatively, D is TRBD1 (6 bases). V was trimmed by 4 bases and J by 6 bases, leaving 16 bases between them. This CDR3 spans 15 amino acids. CDR1 SGHNT and CDR2 YENEEA come from the germline V gene. For the CDR3, the DNA is TGTGCCAGCAGCTCGGCAGGGGAAGGCGGAAACATTCAGTACTTC. It yields the protein CASSSAGEGGNIQYF.

The chain joins TRBV19 to TRBJ2-1, with 7 bases matching TRBD2. This CDR3 is 13 amino acids long. With 4 bases clipped from V and 3 bases from J, the junction kept 0 bases outside the gene matches. Germline CDR1 and CDR2: LNHDA and SQIVND (reference sequence). The CDR3 spells CASSSGSYNEQFF. In nucleotides, the CDR3 is TGTGCCAGTAGTAGCGGGAGCTACAATGAGCAGTTCTTC.

The genes are TRBV19 and TRBJ2-5; TRBD2 might be the D (6 bases). The CDR3 is 14 residues long. Trimming shortened V by 5 bases and J by 4 bases, and 14 bases separated the two germline ends. Germline lookup yields CDR1 LNHDA and CDR2 SQIVND (reference sequence). The CDR3 is CASSVRGRGETQYF. In nucleotides, the CDR3 is TGTGCCAGTAGTGTCCGGGGGAGAGGAGAGACCCAGTACTTC.

The chain carries TRBV25-1 and TRBJ2-1; D might be TRBD1 (5 bases). Trimming left V 8 bases short and J 0 bases short, with 23 bases between. CDR1 and CDR2 (germline): MGHDK, SYGVNS. This CDR3 spans 18 amino acids. CDR3 sequence reads: CASCYKRCQGISYNEQFF. The CDR3 DNA reads TGTGCCAGCTGCTATAAAAGGTGCCAGGGAATCTCCTACAATGAGCAGTTCTTC.

A few counts support this clone. Other DNA variants within this sample encode the same CDR3. This sequence joins TRBV18 and TRBJ2-7; 7 bases line up with TRBD1. The CDR3 totals 14 residues. The germline V gene has CDR1 KGHSH and CDR2 LQKENI. V was pared by 0 bases and J by 3 bases, with 2 bases of the junction left unmatched. DNA of the CDR3: TGTGCCAGCTCACCACCGGGACAGCTCTACGAGCAGTACTTC. Amino acid sequence: CASSPPGQLYEQYF.

J is TRBJ2-3 and V is TRBV5-1, with 8 nucleotides matching TRBD2. CDR1 is SGHRS and CDR2 is YFSETQ in the germline V gene. CDR3 length equals 18 residues. The V and J ends lost 2 bases and 2 bases, in that order; junction bases with no gene match: 13. The CDR3 here is CASSLADSSGGPTDTQYF. Here the CDR3 DNA reads TGCGCCAGCAGCTTAGCGGACTCCAGCGGGGGACCCACAGATACGCAGTATTTT.